Below are 17 T cell receptor beta chains sequenced from a single sample in a study of a mutant IDH1 vaccine in newly diagnosed glioma. The time point here: baseline, week 1 (first vaccination visit). Treatment in this sample: pre-vaccination baseline after standard-of-care therapy. Repertoires were generated with immunoSEQ multiplex PCR, while TCRdb's copy carries only in-frame clones and drops some. Here the sample spans roughly 84,000 clones, 82% being singletons. Sequenced material: PBMCs, taken from a glioma patient treated with radiotherapy, temozolomide or both. The receptors derive from a man aged 40-49 years with glioma. Some clones in this sample may be carry-over from other donors' samples.

This clone was seen only once. The gene calls are TRBV5-4 and TRBJ2-5, with unresolved D. Germline CDR1 reads SGHNT; CDR2 reads YYREEE (reference sequence). V lost 4 bases and J 4 bases, leaving 11 bases between the germline ends. This CDR3 is built from 13 residues. The CDR3 DNA reads as TGTGCCAGCAGCCCCGATTGGGGAGAGACCCAGTACTTC. Translating it yields CASSPDWGETQYF. Supplemented by reference TRBV5-4 and TRBJ2-5, the full variable domain reads ETGVTQSPTHLIKTRGQQVTLRCSSQSGHNTVSWYQQALGQGPQFIFQYYREEENGRGNFPPRFSGLQFPNYSSELNVNALELDDSALYLCASSPDWGETQYFGPGTRLLVL.

Here the CDR3 reads CASSQAGTSPRGTQYF. The CDR3 DNA reads TGTGCCAGCAGCCAGGCCGGGACTAGCCCCCGGGGGACCCAGTACTTC. V and J are TRBV7-6 and TRBJ2-5, with TRBD2 identical over 9 bases. The germline CDR1 and CDR2 sequences are SGHVS and FNYEAQ. This CDR3 has 16 amino acids. The trim removed 5 bases at V and 7 bases at J, leaving 14 bases unmatched.

This clone was seen just once. V usage is TRBV6-5 and J usage is TRBJ1-1; 7 bases are a match to TRBD1. The CDR3 covers 16 residues. Germline V gene lookup returns CDR1 MNHEY and CDR2 SVGAGI. V shed 2 bases, J shed 1 base, and the junction held 7 bases outside the gene matches. The CDR3 sequence: CASSYRIGTANTEAFF. DNA for the CDR3: TGTGCCAGCAGTTACCGGATAGGGACAGCGAACACTGAAGCTTTCTTT.

The chain uses TRBV5-1 and TRBJ2-7, with 13 bases lining up with TRBD2. Germline CDR1 and CDR2: SGHRS and YFSETQ. This CDR3 is built from 16 residues. Losses at the gene ends were 3 bases for V and 2 bases for J; bases not matched to a gene: 5. Written as DNA, the CDR3 is TGCGCCAGCAGCTCTGGACTAGCGGGGGAAACCTACGAGCAGTACTTC. Translating gives CASSSGLAGETYEQYF.

This rearrangement joins TRBV7-6 to TRBJ1-1; D gene ambiguous. The CDR3 loop spans 14 amino acids. V was shortened by 3 bases and J by 2 bases, with 10 bases between the two germline ends. Germline V gene data show CDR1 as SGHVS and CDR2 as FNYEAQ. The CDR3 protein is CASSLEGFNTEAFF. CDR3 coding DNA: TGTGCCAGCAGCTTGGAGGGTTTCAACACTGAAGCTTTCTTT.

This clone was found once. The V call is TRBV27, the J call TRBJ1-5; 9 nucleotides agree with TRBD1. Germline V CDR1 and CDR2: MNHEY, SMNVEV (reference sequence). V dropped 6 bases and J dropped 1; count of bases not matched to a gene: 4. This CDR3 region has 15 residues. In nucleotides, the CDR3 is TGTGCCAGCAGCCGACAGGGGGGGAGCAATCAGCCCCAGCATTTT. Its protein is CASSRQGGSNQPQHF.

The chain recombines TRBV14 with TRBJ1-6, with D possibly TRBD1 on 5 matching bases. The CDR3 runs to 16 residues. The germline CDR1 and CDR2 sequences are SGHDN and FVKESK. Trimming left V 0 bases short and J 7 bases short, with 13 bases between. CDR3 DNA: TGTGCCAGCAGCCAAGATTTTGGGGCAGTAAATTCACCCCTCCACTTT. Protein sequence: CASSQDFGAVNSPLHF.

The chain is built from TRBV4-1 and TRBJ2-2, with 7 positions matching TRBD2. Germline CDR1 and CDR2: MGHRA and YSYEKL. The V gene end was trimmed by 0 bases and the J gene end by 7 bases; junction bases not matched to a gene: 11. The CDR3 spans 17 residues. The CDR3 coding sequence is TGCGCCAGCAGCCAAGAGCGGGGAGGGGCGAAATACGGGGAGCTGTTTTTT. Residues: CASSQERGGAKYGELFF.

V usage is TRBV4-1 and J usage is TRBJ1-1, with D unclear. The germline V gene encodes CDR1 MGHRA and CDR2 YSYEKL. The V end lost 4 bases, the J end lost 1 base, and 10 bases lay between the germline ends. This CDR3 spans 14 amino acids. The CDR3 region is CASSRGGRNTEAFF. DNA of the CDR3: TGCGCCAGCAGCCGAGGTGGCAGGAACACTGAAGCTTTCTTT.

The V and J genes are TRBV6-5 and TRBJ1-6; D is possibly TRBD1 (5 bases). In germline, CDR1 is MNHEY, CDR2 SVGAGI. Trimming cost V 0 bases and J 6 bases, with 12 bases left between them. The CDR3 has 16 residues. CDR3 coding DNA: TGTGCCAGCAGTTACTCGTTGGGGGTTAGTAATTCACCCCTCCACTTT. Protein sequence: CASSYSLGVSNSPLHF.

The chain employs TRBV15 and TRBJ1-1, with 9 nucleotides matching TRBD1. Trimming took 5 bases from V and 4 from J; bases not matched to a gene: 14. CDR3 length equals 17 residues. Germline-derived CDR1 and CDR2 are LNHNV and YYDKDF (reference sequence). The CDR3 sequence: CATSAHHPGTGSTEAFF. The CDR3 region has the DNA TGTGCCACCAGCGCTCACCATCCCGGGACAGGGAGCACTGAAGCTTTCTTT.

V usage is TRBV5-1 and J usage is TRBJ1-1; 7 bases align to TRBD1. Germline CDR1 and CDR2: SGHRS and YFSETQ. The V and J ends lost 2 bases and 1 base, in that order; junction bases with no gene match: 2. This CDR3 has 14 amino acids. The CDR3 spells CASSLWDRNTEAFF. In DNA, the CDR3 is TGCGCCAGCAGCTTATGGGACAGGAACACTGAAGCTTTCTTT.

This clone is a singleton in its sample. The chain combines TRBV27 with TRBJ2-7, with a tentative D call TRBD1 (5 bases). In germline, CDR1 is MNHEY, CDR2 SMNVEV (reference sequence). Trimming left V 3 bases short and J 3 bases short, with 9 bases between. This CDR3 is 13 amino acids long. The CDR3 protein is CASSLGPNYEQYF. The CDR3 bases are TGTGCCAGCAGTTTGGGGCCGAACTACGAGCAGTACTTC.

The chain recombines TRBV7-9 with TRBJ2-5, with D possibly matching TRBD2 (5 bases). Germline CDR1 reads SEHNR; CDR2 reads FQNEAQ (reference sequence). The CDR3 is 13 residues long. Trimming took off 2 bases at V and 2 bases at J, with 6 bases between the two ends. The CDR3 nucleotides read TGTGCCAGCAGCTTACCGGGACAAGAGACCCAGTACTTC. This translates into CASSLPGQETQYF.

V and J are TRBV5-1 and TRBJ2-2; tentative D call: TRBD2 (6 bases). The CDR3 runs to 15 residues. Trimming left V 3 bases short and J 3 bases short, with 12 bases between. Germline V gene data show CDR1 as SGHRS and CDR2 as YFSETQ. The CDR3 DNA follows: TGCGCCAGCAGCTCGATAGGCGGGGACACCGGGGAGCTGTTTTTT. Its translation is CASSSIGGDTGELFF.

The chain carries TRBV7-3 and TRBJ1-1; no reliable D call. The CDR3 has 13 amino acids. Germline CDR1 SGHTA, CDR2 FQGTGA. Trimming pared 4 bases from V and 6 bases from J, leaving 12 bases between. The CDR3 loop is CASSSSGYAEAFF. The CDR3 bases are TGTGCCAGCAGCTCCAGCGGGTACGCTGAAGCTTTCTTT.

This chain uses TRBV4-1 with TRBJ2-7; TRBD2 is a possible D gene (7 bases). The V gene lost 1 base and the J gene lost 11 bases, with 12 bases spanning the gap. The CDR3 is 12 amino acids. In germline, CDR1 is MGHRA, CDR2 YSYEKL. The CDR3 nucleotides are TGCGCCAGCAGCCAAGGGGGGGGGCTAGAGTACTTC. Protein product: CASSQGGGLEYF.